This paragraph reports one T cell receptor (beta chain). As yet, its antigen is unknown. The CDR3 loop spans 14 amino acids. Trimming left V 3 bases short and J 6 bases short, with 15 bases between. Looked up from germline, CDR1 is SGHRS and CDR2 is YFSETQ. 60 Vbeta and 13 Jbeta primers were used in PCR. The protocol was immunoSEQ multiplex PCR, while the TCRdb copy is restricted to in-frame clones and leaves out a portion. This table holds approximately 150,000 clones, roughly 79% found once. The data are from a study of cytomegalovirus exposure and HLA in healthy donors. Study observations and caveats: Later, an analysis found that common viral pathogens appeared to be linked with several of the most significant clusters. CMV antigen specificity was confirmed in vitro for a few CMV-associated chains.

The chain links TRBV5-1 to TRBJ1-2, with D tentatively TRBD1 (6 bases). The sequence was collected from a woman younger than 35 in good health and CMV-seronegative. Sequenced sample: PBMCs. CDR3 in DNA: TGCGCCAGCAGCTCCGCAACAGGGTCCCATGGCTACACCTTC. Protein sequence: CASSSATGSHGYTF.